These 21 T cell receptor beta chains share one sample of origin, sequenced in a study of somatic mutations in cytotoxic T cells in rheumatoid arthritis. Only in-frame clones appear in the TCRdb table, and some are missing; sequencing was by immunoSEQ multiplex PCR. This sample has some 7,900 clones, with roughly 69% found just once. Material for sequencing was CD8+ T cells sorted from blood. The source is an adult with rheumatoid arthritis.

This chain joins TRBV27 and TRBJ2-5; 9 bases fit TRBD2. The J call may be in error: the DNA end matches TRBJ2-7 better. The germline V gene encodes CDR1 MNHEY and CDR2 SMNVEV (reference sequence). The CDR3 has 14 residues. The DNA for the CDR3 is TGTGCCAGCAGTTTAATGACTAGCGGCTACGAGCAGTACTTC. Its protein product is CASSLMTSGYEQYF.

The gene calls are TRBV5-1 and TRBJ2-3; no clear D gene. The CDR3 totals 13 residues. The ends were cut back, 1 base at V and 4 bases at J, with 7 bases in the middle. Germline CDR1 reads SGHRS; CDR2 reads YFSETQ. CDR3 sequence: CASSLLVPDTQYF. CDR3 nucleotides: TGCGCCAGCAGCTTGTTAGTCCCAGATACGCAGTATTTT.

The J gene is TRBJ1-1, the V gene TRBV2; D gene uncertain. The length of the CDR3 is 13 residues. The germline CDR1 and CDR2 sequences are SNHLY and FYNNEI. The V gene lost 7 bases and the J gene lost 1 base, with 10 bases spanning the gap. The CDR3 here is CASTKRGNTEAFF. The DNA for the CDR3 is TGTGCCAGCACCAAACGGGGGAACACTGAAGCTTTCTTT. Variable domain in full (rest from reference TRBV2 and TRBJ1-1): EPEVTQTPSHQVTQMGQEVILRCVPISNHLYFYWYRQILGQKVEFLVSFYNNEISEKSEIFDDQFSVERPDGSNFTLKIRSTKLEDSAMYFCASTKRGNTEAFFGQGTRLTVV.

Only a few counts were recorded for this clone. The chain recombines TRBV27 with TRBJ1-6, with 11 bases identical to TRBD1. Germline V lookup: CDR1 MNHEY, CDR2 SMNVEV (reference sequence). V was pared by 4 bases and J by 2 bases, with 10 bases of the junction left unmatched. The CDR3 sequence is 19 residues long. CDR3 sequence: CASSSSRTGGLAYNSPLHF. CDR3 DNA: TGTGCCAGCAGTTCATCGCGGACAGGGGGCCTCGCCTATAATTCACCCCTCCACTTT.

The rearrangement joins TRBV19 to TRBJ1-2; perhaps TRBD1 as D (5 bases). V shed 5 bases and J shed 3 bases, with 10 bases lying between them. Germline assignment: CDR1 LNHDA and CDR2 SQIVND (reference sequence). The CDR3 runs to 13 residues. Written as DNA, the CDR3 is TGTGCCAGTAGTGAGACGGGGGACTATGGCTACACCTTC. This codes for CASSETGDYGYTF.

In DNA, the CDR3 is TGTGCCAGCAGCTTTAGCGGGGGCTCCTACAATGAGCAGTTCTTC. Protein product: CASSFSGGSYNEQFF. The V gene is TRBV7-9, the J gene TRBJ2-1, with 9 positions matching TRBD2. The CDR3 runs 15 residues. J lost 0 bases, V lost 3 bases, and 0 bases had no gene match. The germline gives CDR1 SEHNR, CDR2 FQNEAQ (reference sequence).

The V gene is TRBV4-1, the J gene TRBJ1-1; D gene ambiguous. CDR3 size: 13 residues. Germline assignment: CDR1 MGHRA and CDR2 YSYEKL. V lost 6 bases, J lost 1 base, and 9 bases lay in between. The CDR3: CASSLYANTEAFF. CDR3 bases: TGCGCCAGCAGTTTGTACGCGAACACTGAAGCTTTCTTT.

This clone showed up just a few times. The rearrangement joins TRBV6-1 to TRBJ1-2; 7 bases agree with TRBD1. The CDR3 has 12 amino acids. The germline V gene has CDR1 MNHNS and CDR2 SASEGT. V shed 4 bases and J 8 bases; nucleotides not matched to a gene: 4. The CDR3 nucleotides read TGTGCCAGCAGTGTCGTAGGGGGCGGCTACACCTTC. Its protein is CASSVVGGGYTF.

This rearrangement joins TRBV4-1 to TRBJ2-1, with a tentative D call TRBD1 (5 bases). Germline V gene lookup returns CDR1 MGHRA and CDR2 YSYEKL. The CDR3 length is 16 residues. V gave up 3 bases and J gave up 8 bases, with 20 bases separating them. In nucleotides, the CDR3 is TGCGCCAGCAGCCATGCCAGGGTCGGCAGAACCGATGAGCAGTTCTTC. It codes for CASSHARVGRTDEQFF.

This chain joins TRBV19 and TRBJ2-2; 11 bases agree with TRBD2. The V segment lost 10 bases and the J segment 0 bases; nucleotides outside the gene matches: 7. The germline gives CDR1 LNHDA, CDR2 SQIVND (reference sequence). CDR3 length equals 16 residues. The chain's CDR3 is CATSSGRTSNTGELFF. The CDR3 nucleotides are TGTGCCACATCTAGCGGGAGGACCTCGAACACCGGGGAGCTGTTTTTT.

The CDR3 protein is CASSTRGGGRDTQYF. The CDR3, as DNA: TGTGCCAGCAGCACCCGGGGAGGGGGTAGGGATACGCAGTATTTT. The chain has TRBV27 and TRBJ2-3, with D possibly TRBD2 on 7 matching bases. CDR3 size: 15 residues. With 6 bases removed from V and 6 bases from J, the gap between germline ends came to 19 bases. From germline, CDR1 is MNHEY and CDR2 SMNVEV (reference sequence).

The chain is built from TRBV4-2 and TRBJ2-3; D is ambiguous. The germline CDR1 and CDR2 sequences are LGHNA and YNFKEQ. The V end lost 0 bases, the J end lost 6 bases, and 7 bases lay between the germline ends. The CDR3 extends over 13 amino acids. The CDR3 loop reads CASSQEASDTQYF. The DNA of the CDR3 is TGTGCCAGCAGCCAAGAAGCATCCGATACGCAGTATTTT.

There are a few counts of this clone. The V call is TRBV5-1, the J call TRBJ2-7, with 11 bases fitting TRBD1. CDR1 and CDR2 from the germline V gene are SGHRS and YFSETQ. The CDR3 spans 15 residues. The J segment lost 5 bases and the V segment lost 3 bases, leaving 7 bases of the junction unmatched. CDR3 sequence (DNA): TGCGCCAGCAGCTGGACAGGGGGCAGCGAGAACGAGCAGTACTTC. It encodes CASSWTGGSENEQYF.

The V gene is TRBV6-5, the J gene TRBJ1-2, with D tentatively TRBD1 (5 bases). Per germline, CDR1 MNHEY and CDR2 SVGAGI. Deletions cut 2 bases from V and 7 bases from J, with 17 bases between. The CDR3 is 15 amino acids. The CDR3, as DNA: TGTGCCAGCAGTTACGCTGACAGAAGGGTGTCTGGCTACACCTTC. Encoded protein: CASSYADRRVSGYTF.

In this sample, this clone is medium-sized. The chain couples TRBV27 to TRBJ1-1, with D possibly being TRBD1 (6 bases). V was cut by 3 bases and J by 12 bases, with 14 bases left in between. This CDR3 contains 12 residues. Germline loops: CDR1 MNHEY, CDR2 SMNVEV (reference sequence). The CDR3 protein is CASSLGSQGTFF. The CDR3, as DNA: TGTGCCAGCAGTTTGGGGTCACAGGGAACTTTCTTT.

The chain couples TRBV5-4 to TRBJ2-7; D is unresolved. The length of the CDR3 is 15 residues. Looked up from germline, CDR1 is SGHNT and CDR2 is YYREEE (reference sequence). V lost 4 bases and J 0 bases, leaving 14 bases between the germline ends. CDR3 region: CASSPSPISSYEQYF. For the CDR3, the DNA is TGTGCCAGCAGCCCTTCGCCGATAAGCTCCTACGAGCAGTACTTC. Variable domain in full (rest from reference TRBV5-4 and TRBJ2-7): ETGVTQSPTHLIKTRGQQVTLRCSSQSGHNTVSWYQQALGQGPQFIFQYYREEENGRGNFPPRFSGLQFPNYSSELNVNALELDDSALYLCASSPSPISSYEQYFGPGTRLTVT.

The chain has TRBV29-1 and TRBJ2-7; D is unclear. Germline V gives CDR1 SQVTM, CDR2 ANQGSEA. The CDR3 is 12 amino acids. Deletions cut 6 bases from V and 2 bases from J, with 11 bases between. The CDR3 DNA sequence: TGCAGCGTCCGATGGGGAACCTACGAGCAGTACTTC. It encodes CSVRWGTYEQYF.

In its sample, this clone was seen once. CDR3 DNA sequence: TGCGCCAGCAGCCCGCTGGGCGGTCACAACACTGAAGCTTTCTTT. Translated, it gives CASSPLGGHNTEAFF. The chain carries TRBV5-1 and TRBJ1-1, with D hard to call. CDR1 and CDR2 from the germline V gene are SGHRS and YFSETQ. This CDR3 is 15 amino acids long. Trimming took 4 bases from V and 2 from J, leaving 15 bases between them.

J is TRBJ2-5 and V is TRBV11-2; a weak D match, TRBD2 (6 bases). V gave up 5 bases and J gave up 10 bases, with 11 bases separating them. This CDR3 is 11 amino acids long. Germline values: CDR1 SGHAT, CDR2 FQNNGV. The CDR3 reads CASSVWEDQYF. DNA of the CDR3: TGTGCCAGCAGCGTATGGGAGGACCAGTACTTC.

The J gene is TRBJ2-7, the V gene TRBV7-9; 9 bases match TRBD1. CDR1 SEHNR and CDR2 FQNEAQ come from the germline V gene (reference sequence). The CDR3 is made up of 15 amino acids. V shed 5 bases and J 0 bases; nucleotides not matched to a gene: 5. The CDR3 bases are TGTGCCAGCAGCCCCTGGACAGGGGACTCCTACGAGCAGTACTTC. Translating it yields CASSPWTGDSYEQYF. Full variable domain (remainder filled in from reference TRBV7-9 and TRBJ2-7): DTGVSQNPRHKITKRGQNVTFRCDPISEHNRLYWYRQTLGQGPEFLTYFQNEAQLEKSRLLSDRFSAERPKGSFSTLEIQRTEQGDSAMYLCASSPWTGDSYEQYFGPGTRLTVT.

The V gene is TRBV30, the J gene TRBJ2-7; D is possibly TRBD1 (5 bases). The CDR3 is made up of 14 amino acids. Trimming stripped 2 bases from V and 1 base from J, with 12 bases between. CDR1 and CDR2 (germline): GTSNPN, SVGIG (reference sequence). The CDR3 nucleotides read TGTGCCTGGAGTTTGACAGCGTTGTCCTACGAGCAGTACTTC. It yields the protein CAWSLTALSYEQYF. Variable domain in full (rest from reference TRBV30 and TRBJ2-7): SQTIHQWPATLVQPVGSPLSLECTVEGTSNPNLYWYRQAAGRGLQLLFYSVGIGQISSEVPQNLSASRPQDRQFILSSKKLLLSDSGFYLCAWSLTALSYEQYFGPGTRLTVT.